The T cell receptor (beta chain) described here comes from a study of T cells after yellow fever vaccination. Study-wide findings and caveats: After the booster, nearly 98% of CD4 and approximately 90% of CD8 primary-response clones were re-detected. Only a small proportion of the clonotypes turned up in both the CD4 and the CD8 compartments, likely arising from convergent recombination. Weaker overall, the secondary response nonetheless peaked faster (day 5 versus 15).

Ten or more counts support this clonotype. Its specificity is unknown. V gave up 0 bases and J gave up 2 bases, with 19 bases separating them. Germline lookup yields CDR1 KGHDR and CDR2 SFDVKD. The CDR3 covers 18 residues. Template switching by 5'RACE produced TCR cDNA, adding a universal primer site and UMIs. TCRdb ran MiXCR on the 5' RACE reads and lists one entry per CDR3 protein. This repertoire shows some 260,000 distinct CDR3 sequences, roughly 5% found once; its top ten account for roughly 3.4%. This clonotype was obtained from a young man who received the YFV17D yellow fever vaccine. The sequences come from CD4+ T cells sorted from PBMCs, collected on the day of the yellow fever booster vaccination. The chain links TRBV24-1 to TRBJ2-7; no clear D gene. The DNA of the CDR3 is TGTGCCACCAGTGATTTGAGGGTCCCCCGACGATTAACCTACGAGCAGTACTTC. This sequence encodes CATSDLRVPRRLTYEQYF.